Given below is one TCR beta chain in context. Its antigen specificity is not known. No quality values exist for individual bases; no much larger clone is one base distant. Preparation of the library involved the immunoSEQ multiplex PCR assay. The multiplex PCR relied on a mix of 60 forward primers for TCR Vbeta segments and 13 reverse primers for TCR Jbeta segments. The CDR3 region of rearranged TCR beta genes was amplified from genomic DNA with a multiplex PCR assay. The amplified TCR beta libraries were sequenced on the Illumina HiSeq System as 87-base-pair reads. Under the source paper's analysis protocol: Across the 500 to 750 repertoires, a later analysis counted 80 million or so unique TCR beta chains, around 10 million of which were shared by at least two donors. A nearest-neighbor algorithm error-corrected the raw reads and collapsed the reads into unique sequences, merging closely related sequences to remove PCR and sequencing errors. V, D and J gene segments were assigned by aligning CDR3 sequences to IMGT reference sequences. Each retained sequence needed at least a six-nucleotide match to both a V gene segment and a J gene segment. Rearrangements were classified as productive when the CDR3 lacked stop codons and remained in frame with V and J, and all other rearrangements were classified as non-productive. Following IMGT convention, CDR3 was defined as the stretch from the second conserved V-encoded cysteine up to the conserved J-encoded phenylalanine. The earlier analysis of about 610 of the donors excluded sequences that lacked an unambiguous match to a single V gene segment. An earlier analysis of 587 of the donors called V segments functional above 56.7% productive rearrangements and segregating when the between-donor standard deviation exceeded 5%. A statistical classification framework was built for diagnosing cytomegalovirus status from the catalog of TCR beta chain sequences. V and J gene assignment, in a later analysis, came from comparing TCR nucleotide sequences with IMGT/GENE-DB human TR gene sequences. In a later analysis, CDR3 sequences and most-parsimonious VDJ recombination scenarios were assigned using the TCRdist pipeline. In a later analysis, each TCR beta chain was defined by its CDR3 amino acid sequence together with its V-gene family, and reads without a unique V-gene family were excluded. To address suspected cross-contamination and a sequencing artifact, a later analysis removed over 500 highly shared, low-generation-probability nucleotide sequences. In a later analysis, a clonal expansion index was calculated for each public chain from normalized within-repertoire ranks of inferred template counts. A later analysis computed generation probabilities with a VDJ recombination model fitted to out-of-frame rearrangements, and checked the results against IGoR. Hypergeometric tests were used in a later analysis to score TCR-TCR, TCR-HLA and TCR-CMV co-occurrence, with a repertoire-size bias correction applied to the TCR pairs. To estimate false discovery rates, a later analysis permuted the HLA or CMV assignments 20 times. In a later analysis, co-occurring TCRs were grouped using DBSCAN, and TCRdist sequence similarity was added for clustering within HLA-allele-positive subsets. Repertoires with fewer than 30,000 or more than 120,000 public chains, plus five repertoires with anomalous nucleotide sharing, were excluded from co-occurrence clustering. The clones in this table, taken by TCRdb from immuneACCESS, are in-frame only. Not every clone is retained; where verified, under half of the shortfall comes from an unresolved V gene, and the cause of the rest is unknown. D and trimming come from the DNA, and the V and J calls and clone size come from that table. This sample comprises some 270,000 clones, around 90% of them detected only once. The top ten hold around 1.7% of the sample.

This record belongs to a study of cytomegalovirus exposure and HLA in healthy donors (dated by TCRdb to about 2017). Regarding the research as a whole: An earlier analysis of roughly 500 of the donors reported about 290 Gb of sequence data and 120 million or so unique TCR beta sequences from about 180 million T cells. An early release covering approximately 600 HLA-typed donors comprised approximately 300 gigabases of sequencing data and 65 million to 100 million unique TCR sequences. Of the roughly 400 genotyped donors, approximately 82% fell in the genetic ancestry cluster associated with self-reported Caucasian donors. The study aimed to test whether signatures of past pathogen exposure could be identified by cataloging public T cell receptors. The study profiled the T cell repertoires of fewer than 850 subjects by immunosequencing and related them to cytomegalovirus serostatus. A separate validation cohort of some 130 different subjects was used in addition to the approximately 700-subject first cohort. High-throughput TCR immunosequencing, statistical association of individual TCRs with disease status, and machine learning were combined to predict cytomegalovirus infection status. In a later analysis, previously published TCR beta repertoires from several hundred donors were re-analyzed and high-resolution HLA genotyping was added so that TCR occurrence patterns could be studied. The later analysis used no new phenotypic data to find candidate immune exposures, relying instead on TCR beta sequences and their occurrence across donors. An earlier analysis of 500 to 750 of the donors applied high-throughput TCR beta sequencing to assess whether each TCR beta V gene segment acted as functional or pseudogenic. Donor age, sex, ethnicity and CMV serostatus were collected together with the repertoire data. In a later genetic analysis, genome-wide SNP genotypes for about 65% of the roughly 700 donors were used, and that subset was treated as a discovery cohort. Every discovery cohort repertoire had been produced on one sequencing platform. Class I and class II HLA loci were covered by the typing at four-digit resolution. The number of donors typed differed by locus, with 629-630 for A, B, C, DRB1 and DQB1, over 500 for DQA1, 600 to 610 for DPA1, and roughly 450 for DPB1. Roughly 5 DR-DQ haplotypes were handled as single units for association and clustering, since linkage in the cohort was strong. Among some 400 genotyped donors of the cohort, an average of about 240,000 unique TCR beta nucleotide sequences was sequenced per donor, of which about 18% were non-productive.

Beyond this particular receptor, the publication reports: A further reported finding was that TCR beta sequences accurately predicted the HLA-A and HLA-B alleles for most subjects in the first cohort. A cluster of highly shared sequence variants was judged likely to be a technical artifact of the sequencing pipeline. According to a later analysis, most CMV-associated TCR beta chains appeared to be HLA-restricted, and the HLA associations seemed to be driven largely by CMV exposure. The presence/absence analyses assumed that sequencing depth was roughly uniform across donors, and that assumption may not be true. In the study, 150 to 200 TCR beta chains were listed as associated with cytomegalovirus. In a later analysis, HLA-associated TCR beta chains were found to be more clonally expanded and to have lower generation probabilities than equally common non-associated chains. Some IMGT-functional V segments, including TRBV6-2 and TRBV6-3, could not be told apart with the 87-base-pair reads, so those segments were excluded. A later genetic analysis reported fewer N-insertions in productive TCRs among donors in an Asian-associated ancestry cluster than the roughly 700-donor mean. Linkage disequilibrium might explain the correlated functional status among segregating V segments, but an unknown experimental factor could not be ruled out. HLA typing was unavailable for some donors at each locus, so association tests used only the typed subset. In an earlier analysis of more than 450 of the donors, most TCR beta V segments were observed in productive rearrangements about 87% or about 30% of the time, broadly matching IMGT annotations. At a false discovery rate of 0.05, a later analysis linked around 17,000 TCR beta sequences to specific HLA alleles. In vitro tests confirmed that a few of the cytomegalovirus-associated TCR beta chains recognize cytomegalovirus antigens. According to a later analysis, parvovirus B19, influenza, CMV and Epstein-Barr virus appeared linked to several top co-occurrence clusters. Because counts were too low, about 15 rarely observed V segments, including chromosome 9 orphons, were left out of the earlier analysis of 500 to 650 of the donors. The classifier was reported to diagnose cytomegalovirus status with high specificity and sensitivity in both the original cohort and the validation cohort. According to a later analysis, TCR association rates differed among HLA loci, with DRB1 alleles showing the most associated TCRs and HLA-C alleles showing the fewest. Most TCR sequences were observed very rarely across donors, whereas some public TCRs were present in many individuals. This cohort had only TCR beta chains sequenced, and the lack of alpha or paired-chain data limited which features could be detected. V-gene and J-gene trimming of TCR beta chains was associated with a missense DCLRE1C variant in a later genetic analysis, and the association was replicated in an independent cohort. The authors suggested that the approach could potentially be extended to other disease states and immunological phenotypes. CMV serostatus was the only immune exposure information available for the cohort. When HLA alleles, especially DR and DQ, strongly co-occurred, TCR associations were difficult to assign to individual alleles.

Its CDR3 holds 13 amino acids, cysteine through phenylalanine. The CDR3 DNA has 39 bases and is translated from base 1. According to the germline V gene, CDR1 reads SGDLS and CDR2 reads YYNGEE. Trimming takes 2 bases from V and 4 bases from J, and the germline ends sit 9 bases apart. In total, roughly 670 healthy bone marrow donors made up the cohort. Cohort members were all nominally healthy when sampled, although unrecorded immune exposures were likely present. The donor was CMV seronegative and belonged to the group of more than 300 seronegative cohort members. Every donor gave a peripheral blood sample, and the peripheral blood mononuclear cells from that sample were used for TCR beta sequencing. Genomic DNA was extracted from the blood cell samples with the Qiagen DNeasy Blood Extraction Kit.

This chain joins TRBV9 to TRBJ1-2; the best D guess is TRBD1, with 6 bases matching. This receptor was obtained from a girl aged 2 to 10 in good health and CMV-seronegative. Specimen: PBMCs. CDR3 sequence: CASSVQTGYGYTF. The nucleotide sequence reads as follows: TGTGCCAGCAGCGTCCAGACAGGCTATGGCTACACCTTC.